The clone carrying this TCR beta chain was found a few times. These data are taken from a study of cytomegalovirus exposure and HLA in healthy donors. Across the whole study: The Caucasian-associated ancestry cluster held around four fifths of some 420 genotyped donors.

It was with 60 Vbeta and 13 Jbeta primers that the PCR ran. Data came from immunoSEQ multiplex PCR; TCRdb stores just in-frame clones and leaves some out. This sample has around 140,000 clones, with around 70% found just once. This TCR derives from an older woman in good health and CMV-seropositive. The material sequenced was PBMCs.

CDR3 nucleotides: TGCGCCAGCAGCAGGGGAGGCTTCCCCAGCACCGGGGAGCTGTTTTTT. Residues: CASSRGGFPSTGELFF. The chain carries TRBV5-1 and TRBJ2-2; the D gene is possibly TRBD2 (6 bases). This CDR3 spans 16 amino acids. Per germline, CDR1 SGHRS and CDR2 YFSETQ. With 4 bases removed from V and 4 bases from J, the gap between germline ends came to 17 bases.